This entry concerns a single T cell receptor (beta chain). The data originate from a study of blood T cell repertoires in COVID-19. On the study more broadly: From the United States, Italy and Spain came samples of acute and convalescent COVID-19.

The assay was immunoSEQ multiplex PCR, and TCRdb's table has in-frame clones only and misses some. The sample lists about 310,000 clones, 80% to 90% occurring once. Germline V gene sequence: CDR1 SGDLS, CDR2 YYNGEE. This CDR3 is built from 14 residues. The ends were cut back, 0 bases at V and 8 bases at J, with 11 bases in the middle. The study recruited people aged about 18 to 95 years across 20 to 30 US areas. This receptor was identified in a woman between 18 and 29 years old who had recovered from COVID-19. The V gene is TRBV9, the J gene TRBJ2-2; TRBD2 is a possible D gene (6 bases). Sequencing was done on a sample of PBMCs or T cells enriched from blood (not recorded which). For the CDR3, the DNA is TGTGCCAGCAGCGTAGTCTCGGGGGAGGGGGAGCTGTTTTTT. Protein sequence: CASSVVSGEGELFF.